This T cell receptor beta chain was retrieved from a study of cytomegalovirus exposure and HLA in healthy donors. Overall study context: The same platform was used for the roughly 130 validation repertoires as for the roughly 700 first-cohort repertoires, as reported in a later analysis.

V lost 7 bases and J lost 4; bases outside the gene matches: 7. CDR3 length: 14 residues. Germline V gene sequence: CDR1 SNHLY, CDR2 FYNNEI. As concerns this clone: Its target is not known.

TCRdb's table, derived via immunoSEQ multiplex PCR, lists solely in-frame clones and lacks some. This sample yields about 160,000 clones, of which 89% are seen a single time; approximately 10% belongs to the top ten. Findings and limits, study-wide: Most sequenced TCRs were rare (though some public TCRs occurred in many donors). Under in vitro conditions, a few CMV-associated chains were confirmed as specific for CMV antigens.

The clonotype comes from a woman in her late teens or twenties in good health and CMV-seropositive. Sequencing was carried out using PBMCs. V is TRBV2 and J is TRBJ2-3; 8 nucleotides match TRBD2. The chain's CDR3 is CASKKRELSDTQYF. The CDR3 region has the DNA TGTGCCAGCAAAAAGCGGGAGTTATCAGATACGCAGTATTTT.